This T cell receptor beta chain was sequenced for a study of T cell responses to AZD1222 COVID-19 vaccine. Profiling relied on immunoSEQ multiplex PCR, and the TCRdb table lists in-frame clones only, not all of them. The sample contains roughly 140,000 clones, 90% to 95% of which appear only once. Study findings and constraints: Donors in the cohort were predominantly white British and more often female, and clonal diversity was possibly underestimated.

About this clone itself: Antigen specificity is unknown.

The sequence was obtained from an adult who had recovered from COVID-19. The starting material was peripheral blood, obtained after recovery from COVID-19.

CDR3 bases: TGTGCCAGCAGCCAAGGGTCGGTCTCTGGGGCCAACGTCCTGACTTTC. This gives the protein CASSQGSVSGANVLTF. The gene calls are TRBV3-1 (or the pseudogene TRBV3-2) and TRBJ2-6; no definite D call. Per germline, CDR1 LGHDT and CDR2 YNNKEL (reference sequence). This CDR3 comprises 16 residues. V lost 1 base to trimming and J lost 0 bases, with 7 bases between them.